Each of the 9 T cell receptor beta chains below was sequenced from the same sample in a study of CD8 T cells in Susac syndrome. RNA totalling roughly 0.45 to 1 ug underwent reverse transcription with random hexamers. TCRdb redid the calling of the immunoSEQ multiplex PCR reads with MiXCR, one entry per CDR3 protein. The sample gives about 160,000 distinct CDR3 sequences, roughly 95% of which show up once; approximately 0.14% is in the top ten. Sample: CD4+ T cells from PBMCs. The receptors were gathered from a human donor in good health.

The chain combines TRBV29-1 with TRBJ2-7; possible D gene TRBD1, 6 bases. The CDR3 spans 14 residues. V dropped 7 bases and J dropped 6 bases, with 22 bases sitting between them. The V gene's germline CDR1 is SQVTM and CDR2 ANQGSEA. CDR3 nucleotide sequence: TGCAGCGCCGTTACAGGGCCGACTCGGGTCGAGCAGTACTTC. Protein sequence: CSAVTGPTRVEQYF.

In DNA form, the CDR3 reads TGCGCCAGCAGCTCCCAAGACGGAGTCTGGAATGAGCAGTTCTTC. Protein: CASSSQDGVWNEQFF. J is TRBJ2-1 and V is TRBV5-1; D is uncertain. This CDR3 region has 15 residues. In germline, CDR1 is SGHRS, CDR2 YFSETQ. Trimming cost V 3 bases and J 7 bases, with 17 bases left between them. Complete variable domain (other parts from reference TRBV5-1 and TRBJ2-1): KAGVTQTPRYLIKTRGQQVTLSCSPISGHRSVSWYQQTPGQGLQFLFEYFSETQRNKGNFPGRFSGRQFSNSRSEMNVSTLELGDSALYLCASSSQDGVWNEQFFGPGTRLTVL.

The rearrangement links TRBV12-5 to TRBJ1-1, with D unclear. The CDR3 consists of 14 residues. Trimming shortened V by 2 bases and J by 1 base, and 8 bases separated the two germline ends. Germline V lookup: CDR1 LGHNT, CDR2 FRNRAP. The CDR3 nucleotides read TGTGCTAGTGGTTTGAGAGGTCAGAACACTGAAGCTTTCTTT. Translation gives CASGLRGQNTEAFF.

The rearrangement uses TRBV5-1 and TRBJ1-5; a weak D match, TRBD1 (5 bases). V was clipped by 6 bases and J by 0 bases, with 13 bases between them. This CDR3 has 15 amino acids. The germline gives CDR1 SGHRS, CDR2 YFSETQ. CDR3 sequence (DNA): TGCGCCAGCAAGCCGACAGTAAATAGCAATCAGCCCCAGCATTTT. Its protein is CASKPTVNSNQPQHF.

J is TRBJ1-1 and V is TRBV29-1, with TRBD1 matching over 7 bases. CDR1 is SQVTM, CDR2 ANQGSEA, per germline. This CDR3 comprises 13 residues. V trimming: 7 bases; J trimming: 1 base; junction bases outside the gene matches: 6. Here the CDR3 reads CSGTGVANTEAFF. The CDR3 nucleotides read TGCAGCGGCACAGGGGTCGCGAACACTGAAGCTTTCTTT.

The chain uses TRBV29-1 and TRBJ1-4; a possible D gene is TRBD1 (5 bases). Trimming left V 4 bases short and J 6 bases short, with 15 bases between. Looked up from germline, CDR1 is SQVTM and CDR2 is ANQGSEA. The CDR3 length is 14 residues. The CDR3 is CSVADSHTDEKLFF. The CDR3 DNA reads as TGCAGCGTTGCTGACAGTCACACTGATGAAAAACTGTTTTTT.

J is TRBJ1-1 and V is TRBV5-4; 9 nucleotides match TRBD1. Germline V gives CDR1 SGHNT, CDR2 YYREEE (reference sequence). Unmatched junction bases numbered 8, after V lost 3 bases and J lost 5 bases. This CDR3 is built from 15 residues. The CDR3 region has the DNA TGTGCCAGCAGCTGGGGAGGGACAGGGAGAACTGAAGCTTTCTTT. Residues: CASSWGGTGRTEAFF.

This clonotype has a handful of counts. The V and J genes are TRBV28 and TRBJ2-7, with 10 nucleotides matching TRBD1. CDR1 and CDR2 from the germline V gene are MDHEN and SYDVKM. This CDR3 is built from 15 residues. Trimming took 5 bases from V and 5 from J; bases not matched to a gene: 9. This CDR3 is CASSTPGQGFHEQYF. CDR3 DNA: TGTGCCAGCAGTACCCCGGGACAGGGGTTCCACGAGCAGTACTTC.

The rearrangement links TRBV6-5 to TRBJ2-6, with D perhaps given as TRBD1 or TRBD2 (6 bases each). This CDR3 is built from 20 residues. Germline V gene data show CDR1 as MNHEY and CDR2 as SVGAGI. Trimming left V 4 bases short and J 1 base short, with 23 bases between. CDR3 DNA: TGTGCCAGCAGTTTCCAACCTGTGGGCTCGGGGGCGTCTGGGGCCAACGTCCTGACTTTC. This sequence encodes CASSFQPVGSGASGANVLTF.